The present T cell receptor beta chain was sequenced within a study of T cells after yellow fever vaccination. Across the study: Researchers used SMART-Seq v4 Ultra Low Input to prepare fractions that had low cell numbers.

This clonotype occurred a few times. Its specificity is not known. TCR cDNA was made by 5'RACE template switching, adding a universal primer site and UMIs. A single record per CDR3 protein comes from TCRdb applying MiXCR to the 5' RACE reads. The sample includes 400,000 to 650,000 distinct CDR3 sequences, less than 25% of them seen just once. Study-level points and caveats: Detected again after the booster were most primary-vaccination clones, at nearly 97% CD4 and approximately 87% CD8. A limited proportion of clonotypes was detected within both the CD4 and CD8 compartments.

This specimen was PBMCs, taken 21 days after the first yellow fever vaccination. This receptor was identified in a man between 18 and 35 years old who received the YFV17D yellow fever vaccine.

The CDR3 spells CASSSYEYGYTF. The CDR3 bases are TGTGCCAGCAGCTCCTACGAATATGGCTACACCTTC. The genes are TRBV11-1 and TRBJ1-2; D remains unclear. This CDR3 has 12 residues. The V gene's germline CDR1 is SGHAT and CDR2 FQDESV (reference sequence). The V end was cut by 4 bases, the J end by 5 bases, with 8 bases between.